This T cell receptor beta chain was recovered during a study of OX40 agonist ivuxolimab in advanced cancers. Study-wide context: Six ivuxolimab dose levels, 0.01 to 10 mg/kg, were given intravenously every 2 weeks. About 40% of patients had received prior checkpoint inhibitor therapy.

Profiled with immunoSEQ multiplex PCR; TCRdb holds only in-frame clones, not every one. The sample lists roughly 40,000 clones, about 88% seen once, with 19% in the top ten. The source was CD4+ or CD8+ T cells sorted from blood, collected in a trial of the OX40 agonist ivuxolimab. This clonotype was obtained from an adult with an advanced solid tumor such as melanoma, head and neck, liver or kidney cancer.

CDR3 DNA: TGTGCCAGTAGTATGTTAGGACAGGGGGCTTTCGAGCAGTACTTC. This sequence encodes CASSMLGQGAFEQYF. This chain links TRBV19 with TRBJ2-7; the match to TRBD1 covers 11 bases. The junction had 7 bases not matched to a gene; V was cut back by 3 bases and J by 6 bases. The CDR3 spans 15 residues. Germline lookup yields CDR1 LNHDA and CDR2 SQIVND (reference sequence).